The T cell receptor beta chain described here comes from a study of identical twins. A universal primer site was added by template switching, and unique molecular identifiers were carried by the cDNA. Each CDR3 protein gets one entry after TCRdb re-called the 5' RACE reads with MiXCR. In the table there are approximately 700,000 distinct CDR3 sequences, roughly 6% of which are singletons. This clonotype has ten or more counts. Its matching antigen is unknown. This CDR3 is 11 amino acids long. The V end lost 4 bases, the J end lost 7 bases, and 10 bases lay between the germline ends. The germline V gene encodes CDR1 SQVTM and CDR2 ANQGSEA. Notes on the study in general: For out-of-frame alpha sequences shared by twins, low generation probability was in excess. Recombination models fit unrelated individuals' TCR alpha sharing but underestimated twins'.

This TCR was sampled from a man aged 18-30 years in good health. The chain uses TRBV29-1 and TRBJ1-1; possible D gene TRBD1, 5 bases. The specimen was naive T cells sorted from blood. The CDR3 sequence is CSVGGGREAFF. As DNA, the CDR3 is TGCAGCGTTGGGGGGGGACGTGAAGCTTTCTTT.